The 15 T cell receptor beta chains given below trace back to one sample, sequenced in a study of blood T cell repertoires in COVID-19. Sequencing used immunoSEQ multiplex PCR; TCRdb keeps in-frame clones, though not all of them. The data contain fewer than 400,000 clones, around 80% of them singletons. Sequenced: peripheral blood. Receptor source: a young man with active or convalescent COVID-19.

The chain recombines TRBV6-5 with TRBJ2-5; the D gene is possibly TRBD1 (5 bases). Germline V gene data show CDR1 as MNHEY and CDR2 as SVGAGI. Deletions cut 6 bases from V and 0 bases from J, with 11 bases between. The CDR3 has 14 residues. The CDR3 spells CASRQQAYQETQYF. CDR3 DNA: TGTGCCAGCAGGCAACAGGCTTACCAAGAGACCCAGTACTTC.

The chain employs TRBV7-9 and TRBJ1-5, with 11 bases fitting TRBD1. V trimming: 4 bases; J trimming: 6 bases; junction bases outside the gene matches: 5. The CDR3 has 15 residues. CDR1 and CDR2 (germline): SEHNR, FQNEAQ (reference sequence). The chain's CDR3 is CASSSDRGLGQPQHF. The CDR3 DNA follows: TGTGCCAGCAGCTCGGACAGGGGGCTAGGTCAGCCCCAGCATTTT.

J is TRBJ1-1 and V is TRBV7-7; no definite D call. Trimming pared 2 bases from V and 2 bases from J, leaving 6 bases between. CDR3 length: 13 residues. Germline-derived CDR1 and CDR2 are SSHAT and FNYEAQ (reference sequence). The CDR3 protein is CASSLTRNTEAFF. The CDR3 bases are TGTGCCAGCAGCTTAACGAGAAACACTGAAGCTTTCTTT.

J is TRBJ2-7 and V is TRBV5-4, with 9 bases fitting TRBD2. The J segment lost 0 bases and the V segment lost 0 bases, leaving 7 bases of the junction unmatched. The CDR3 runs 17 residues. Germline V lookup: CDR1 SGHNT, CDR2 YYREEE (reference sequence). CDR3 DNA sequence: TGTGCCAGCAGCTTGGGGCCTAGCGGGGTCCGCTCCTACGAGCAGTACTTC. Amino acid sequence: CASSLGPSGVRSYEQYF.

The chain couples TRBV18 to TRBJ1-1; D not resolved. The V gene's germline CDR1 is KGHSH and CDR2 LQKENI. Trimming stripped 1 base from V and 0 bases from J, with 12 bases between. This CDR3 comprises 16 residues. In DNA form, the CDR3 reads TGTGCCAGCTCACCACTGGTCTCGGTTCTGAACACTGAAGCTTTCTTT. The encoded protein is CASSPLVSVLNTEAFF.

The V and J genes are TRBV19 and TRBJ2-7, with 11 bases aligning to TRBD2. Looked up from germline, CDR1 is LNHDA and CDR2 is SQIVND (reference sequence). The CDR3 loop spans 14 amino acids. The V and J ends lost 5 bases and 4 bases, in that order; junction bases with no gene match: 4. CDR3 amino acids: CASSQVAGGYEQYF. In DNA, the CDR3 is TGTGCCAGTAGTCAAGTAGCGGGAGGGTACGAGCAGTACTTC.

The V gene is TRBV28, the J gene TRBJ1-5; D not certain. The CDR3 totals 13 residues. V lost 2 bases, J lost 1 base, and 3 bases lay in between. The germline V gene has CDR1 MDHEN and CDR2 SYDVKM. The CDR3 loop is CASSLISNQPQHF. The CDR3 DNA follows: TGTGCCAGCAGTTTAATAAGCAATCAGCCCCAGCATTTT.

This clone occurred a few times. The gene calls are TRBV7-9 and TRBJ1-2, with D perhaps TRBD1 (5 bases). Germline-derived CDR1 and CDR2 are SEHNR and FQNEAQ (reference sequence). V gave up 2 bases and J gave up 5 bases, with 12 bases separating them. The CDR3 has 14 amino acids. CDR3 sequence: CASSLSQGWYGYTF. The CDR3 DNA reads as TGTGCCAGCAGCTTATCGCAGGGATGGTATGGCTACACCTTC.

The V and J genes are TRBV6-2 or TRBV6-3 and TRBJ1-4; D is unresolved. CDR1 and CDR2 (germline): MNHEY, SVGEGT. The V end was cut by 0 bases, the J end by 8 bases, with 13 bases between. There are 15 residues in the CDR3. The CDR3 coding sequence is TGTGCCAGCAGTTACTCGAGGAGGGAACGGGAAAAACTGTTTTTT. Translation: CASSYSRREREKLFF.

The V gene is TRBV5-4, the J gene TRBJ1-1, with no clear D. V lost 2 bases to trimming and J lost 1 base, with 9 bases between them. The germline gives CDR1 SGHNT, CDR2 YYREEE (reference sequence). The CDR3 runs 14 residues. CDR3 coding DNA: TGTGCCAGCAGCTTATCGATCGGGAACACTGAAGCTTTCTTT. This sequence encodes CASSLSIGNTEAFF. The full variable domain, rest sourced from reference TRBV5-4 and TRBJ1-1, is ETGVTQSPTHLIKTRGQQVTLRCSSQSGHNTVSWYQQALGQGPQFIFQYYREEENGRGNFPPRFSGLQFPNYSSELNVNALELDDSALYLCASSLSIGNTEAFFGQGTRLTVV.

The table lists this clone with a count of one. The J gene is TRBJ2-3, the V gene TRBV29-1; D might be TRBD2 (6 bases). With 4 bases removed from V and 5 bases from J, the gap between germline ends came to 10 bases. The germline CDR1 and CDR2 sequences are SQVTM and ANQGSEA. CDR3 length: 12 residues. CDR3 sequence: CSVGRGRDTQYF. CDR3 coding DNA: TGCAGCGTTGGACGGGGGAGAGATACGCAGTATTTT.

This clone has only a few counts. V and J are TRBV5-1 and TRBJ1-5; 8 bases line up with TRBD1. The CDR3 runs to 17 residues. Germline V gene lookup returns CDR1 SGHRS and CDR2 YFSETQ. With 1 base clipped from V and 3 bases from J, the junction kept 9 bases outside the gene matches. The CDR3 DNA sequence: TGCGCCAGCAGCTTGTTTCCCGGACAGGGAGACAATCAGCCCCAGCATTTT. This translates into CASSLFPGQGDNQPQHF. Using reference TRBV5-1 and TRBJ1-5 for the parts outside the CDR3, the full variable domain is KAGVTQTPRYLIKTRGQQVTLSCSPISGHRSVSWYQQTPGQGLQFLFEYFSETQRNKGNFPGRFSGRQFSNSRSEMNVSTLELGDSALYLCASSLFPGQGDNQPQHFGDGTRLSIL.

The rearrangement links TRBV7-6 to TRBJ2-4; TRBD2 aligns across 11 bases. The CDR3 totals 16 residues. Germline CDR1 SGHVS, CDR2 FNYEAQ. The V and J ends lost 5 bases and 2 bases, in that order; junction bases with no gene match: 5. Written as DNA, the CDR3 is TGTGCCAGCAGCCTGGGGACTAGCGGATCCAAAAACATTCAGTACTTC. This encodes CASSLGTSGSKNIQYF.

Comments on this clone: Germline and junction disagree at one end, which may indicate a read error. The chain couples TRBV6-1 to TRBJ2-5, with 7 bases matching TRBD2. Germline CDR1 and CDR2: MNHNS and SASEGT. The CDR3 consists of 17 residues. The CDR3 loop reads CASSEAHSGPEEETQYF. The CDR3 region has the DNA TGTGCCAGCAGCGAAGCCCATAGCGGGCCGGAGGAAGAGACCCAGTACTTC.

The rearrangement links TRBV7-8 to TRBJ1-5; TRBD1 is a possible D gene (6 bases). The V end was cut by 0 bases, the J end by 7 bases, with 13 bases between. CDR1 and CDR2 from the germline V gene are SGHVS and FQNEAQ. This CDR3 is 15 amino acids long. CDR3 protein: CASSLAGQSAQPQHF. The DNA for the CDR3 is TGTGCCAGCAGCTTAGCCGGACAGAGCGCGCAGCCCCAGCATTTT.